Below, one T cell receptor beta chain is given with its context. Its target is unknown. V lost 0 bases and J lost 2, with 8 bases in between. Germline CDR1 is MDHEN and CDR2 is SYDVKM. CDR3 size: 15 residues. The sample belongs to a study of a mutant IDH1 vaccine in newly diagnosed glioma. Study-level background: Treated patients, roughly 62% male and approximately 38% female, averaged roughly 43 years of age. The V12 visit happened in week 35, and the V13 visit happened in week 47.

Libraries were prepared by immunoSEQ multiplex PCR; TCRdb keeps only in-frame clonotypes and omits some of them. This table has 35,000 to 50,000 clones, roughly four fifths appearing once. Specified time point: week 35, safety follow-up. Alongside topical imiquimod, each dose of vaccine comprised 300 ug of mutant IDH1 20-mer peptide. This chain links TRBV28 with TRBJ1-5; tentatively, D is TRBD1 (5 bases). This specimen consisted of PBMCs, obtained from a glioma patient whose treatment included an IDH1 peptide vaccine. The TCR sequence derives from a woman aged 45-59 years with glioma. CDR3: CASSLWGVGNQPQHF. CDR3 DNA sequence: TGTGCCAGCAGTTTATGGGGGGTTGGCAATCAGCCCCAGCATTTT.